The present entry profiles one TCR beta chain with its context. The antigen is not known. This sample was taken from a study of OX40 agonist ivuxolimab in advanced cancers. The study, taken as a whole, reports: Clonal expansion was seen in CD4+ and CD8+ blood T cells by week 6 at 0.1 to 3.0 mg/kg.

Baseline was the first blood sampling point, followed by cycle 4 day 1 and cycle 7 day 1. Sequenced by immunoSEQ multiplex PCR; TCRdb stores in-frame clones only, minus some. Of roughly 76,000 clones in the sample, approximately 86% were seen once. The starting material was CD4+ or CD8+ T cells sorted from blood, obtained in a trial of the OX40 agonist ivuxolimab. The TCR was taken from an adult with an advanced solid tumor such as melanoma, head and neck, liver or kidney cancer.

Written as DNA, the CDR3 is TGTGCCAGCAGCGTGGAGGGGACAACTGGCTACACCTTC. Its protein product is CASSVEGTTGYTF. V usage is TRBV9 and J usage is TRBJ1-2; a possible D gene is TRBD1 (6 bases). Germline V gives CDR1 SGDLS, CDR2 YYNGEE. The CDR3 is made up of 13 amino acids. V was cut by 2 bases and J by 7 bases, with 12 bases left in between.